These T cell receptor beta chains were read from a single sample in a study of B cell selection in AIRE deficiency. Profiling relied on immunoSEQ multiplex PCR, and the TCRdb table lists in-frame clones only, not all of them. The sample lists about 25,000 clones; 95% to 97% were seen once. Source material: conventional CD4+ T cells sorted from PBMCs. The receptors were sampled from a human donor with AIRE deficiency. CDR3s include the opening cysteine and the closing phenylalanine or tryptophan. Fields, in order: V gene, clone size, D gene, J gene, CDR3 DNA, CDR3 protein. D genes are given only for firm matches. The listing skips clone size in some rows; elsewhere it reads once, few, many or a size class.

TRBV5-4,-,TRBD2,TRBJ2-2,TGTGCCAGCAGCCCTGGCGGGGGGGTAGGCACCGGGGAGCTGTTTTTT,CASSPGGGVGTGELFF
TRBV6-5,-,-,TRBJ1-3,TGTGCCAGCAGGCCCCGGGAGGCATTTGGAAGCACCATATATTTT,CASRPREAFGSTIYF
TRBV7-2,-,TRBD2,TRBJ2-7,TGTGCCAGCAGCTTGGGAGCTAGCGGGAGCTACGAGCAGTACTTC,CASSLGASGSYEQYF
TRBV27,-,TRBD2,TRBJ2-3,TGTGCCAGCATGGCCCCCGGGAGGATGGATACGCAGTATTTT,CASMAPGRMDTQYF
TRBV5-1,-,-,TRBJ2-5,TGCGCCAGCACTGGGGGAGAGACCCAGTACTTC,CASTGGETQYF
TRBV5-1,-,TRBD1,TRBJ2-1,TGCGCCAGCAGCTTGGAGCCGGGACAGGGTAATGAGCAGTTCTTC,CASSLEPGQGNEQFF
TRBV6-5,-,TRBD1,TRBJ2-5,TGTGCCAGCCGACAGGGGGTTCGGGAGACCCAGTACTTC,CASRQGVRETQYF
TRBV28,-,TRBD1,TRBJ2-4,TGTGCCAGCAGTGACAGGGATGACAAAAACATTCAGTACTTC,CASSDRDDKNIQYF
TRBV28,-,-,TRBJ2-3,TGTGCCAGCGGCTTGGCGGGATTGTTTACGCAGTATTTT,CASGLAGLFTQYF
TRBV5-6,-,TRBD2,TRBJ2-3,TGTGCCAGCAGCTTGCGCGGGAGTGGGGATACGCAGTATTTT,CASSLRGSGDTQYF
TRBV19,-,TRBD1,TRBJ1-5,TGTGCCAGTAGTATCGGGACAGGGGGGGGTCAGCCCCAGCATTTT,CASSIGTGGGQPQHF
TRBV11-2,-,TRBD2,TRBJ2-1,TGTGCCAGCAGCTTAGGCCGGGGAGGGCCTTCTGAGCAGTTCTTC,CASSLGRGGPSEQFF
TRBV2,-,TRBD2,TRBJ2-1,TGTGCCAGCAGTGAAGACATAGCGGGAGGGAGAAATGAGCAGTTCTTC,CASSEDIAGGRNEQFF
TRBV11-1,-,TRBD2,TRBJ2-2,TGTGCCAGCAGTTCGGGACTAGCGGCAACCGGGGAGCTGTTTTTT,CASSSGLAATGELFF
TRBV2,-,-,TRBJ2-3,TGTGCCAGCAGTGAAGTCGCGGGGCCACGACCGAGCACAGATACGCAGTATTTT,CASSEVAGPRPSTDTQYF
TRBV21-1,-,-,TRBJ2-2,TGTGCCAGCAGCAAAGGATGGGGGTGTCACGGGGAGCTGTTTTTT,CASSKGWGCHGELFF
TRBV25-1,-,TRBD1,TRBJ1-4,TGTGCCAGCAGTGCTCCGGGACAGGGTAGGGAAAAACTGTTTTTT,CASSAPGQGREKLFF
TRBV4-3,-,-,TRBJ2-3,TGCGCCAGCAGCCACGACAGGGGAGGGGCGACTAGCACAGATACGCAGTATTTT,CASSHDRGGATSTDTQYF
TRBV28,-,-,TRBJ1-6,TGTGCCAGCAGTTCACCCCGACGGGTAATTCAGCCCCTCCACTTT,CASSSPRRVIQPLHF
TRBV19,few,-,TRBJ2-3,TGTGCCAGTAGTAGAGATTCGTGGACGCAGTATTTT,CASSRDSWTQYF
TRBV5-8,-,-,TRBJ1-3,TGTGCCAGCAGCTGGACAGTAATATCTGGAAACACCATATATTTT,CASSWTVISGNTIYF
TRBV19,-,TRBD1,TRBJ1-2,TGTGCCAGTAGTACGGGGACAGGTTTTAACTATGGCTACACCTTC,CASSTGTGFNYGYTF
TRBV10-3,-,TRBD2,TRBJ2-3,TGTGCCATCAGGCGGGAGGGATCGAGCACAGATACGCAGTATTTT,CAIRREGSSTDTQYF
TRBV7-4,-,-,TRBJ2-1,TGTGCCAGCACCATTAGCGGACTATACAATGAGCAGTTCTTC,CASTISGLYNEQFF
TRBV5-6,-,TRBD2,TRBJ2-5,TGTGCCAGCCGCCTTGCGTCGGACGGGGGGGAGACCCAGTACTTC,CASRLASDGGETQYF